The entry that follows covers one T cell receptor (beta chain) sequence. Antigen unknown. The record originates from a study of cytomegalovirus exposure and HLA in healthy donors. Overall study results and limits: Researchers reported in a later analysis that a missense DCLRE1C variant was tied to TCR beta V- and J-gene trimming. The later analysis indicated that the majority of CMV-associated TCR beta chains appeared HLA-restricted.

Healthy people donating bone marrow made up the donors. It was with 60 Vbeta and 13 Jbeta primers that the PCR ran. Produced via immunoSEQ multiplex PCR; TCRdb's table is partial and in-frame only. There are more than 110,000 clones in the sample; around 86% occur only once, and 1.2% lies in the top ten. Germline assignment: CDR1 LNHDA and CDR2 SQIVND (reference sequence). The CDR3 consists of 16 residues. V shed 5 bases and J shed 5 bases, with 20 bases lying between them. The gene calls are TRBV19 and TRBJ2-3; D may be TRBD1 (5 bases). Sequences were obtained from PBMCs. This TCR came from a female donor in good health and CMV-seronegative. DNA for the CDR3: TGTGCCAGTAGTCTCCAAGGAAGCAGGGTGGTAGATACGCAGTATTTT. Protein: CASSLQGSRVVDTQYF.